This TCR beta chain originates from a study of T cells in Graves' hyperthyroidism and ophthalmopathy (dated by TCRdb to between 2018 and 2021). A note on the overall study: Peripheral blood samples were taken at the time of initial diagnosis, prior to any treatment. For training and testing, the approximately 97 patients in the discovery cohort were randomly divided in a 7:3 ratio. Thyroid tissue and blood T-cell repertoires from over 5 Graves' hyperthyroidism patients were also compared in the study. To identify TCR V-J signatures that set the groups apart, the researchers used a discovery cohort of about a hundred patients, made up of fewer than 50 with Graves' ophthalmopathy and around 58 with stable Graves' hyperthyroidism. TCR Vbeta CDR3 sequencing of roughly 140 peripheral blood samples (43 ophthalmopathy, 75 to 80 hyperthyroidism and about 17 progressor patients) is reported in the paper. Prospective prediction of ophthalmopathy was tested in an independent validation cohort of 18 to 20 hyperthyroidism patients and some 17 patients who later progressed to ophthalmopathy. Following sampling, methimazole starting at 30 mg daily was given to hyperthyroidism patients, and high-dose intravenous methylprednisolone was given to ophthalmopathy patients.

Ends trimmed: V by 4 bases, J by 2 bases; bases unmatched to a gene: 5. From the cysteine up to the phenylalanine, the CDR3 has a length of 15 residues. Left in the record is the CDR3 DNA by itself, 45 bases read in frame from the first base. Ophthalmopathy patients had moderately to severely active disease, Clinical Activity Score of at least 3, NOSPECS grade of at least 4, and duration under 3 months. Patients with uncontrolled infections, other autoimmune diseases, pregnancy or lactation were excluded. Diagnoses were based on clinical symptoms, serum thyroxine and TRAb, thyroid ultrasound and orbital computed tomography. PBMCs were isolated from 7.5 to 10 ml of fresh peripheral blood by Ficoll-Paque density gradient centrifugation. Total RNA was extracted with Trizol reagent, and quality was checked on an Agilent 2100 Bioanalyzer. This clonotype was seen a handful of times. Its antigen is not yet known. Base qualities are not recorded, but no much larger clone differs from it by a single base.

TCR beta CDR3 regions were amplified from RNA transcripts. The TCR CDR3 was subjected to a first round of RT-PCR using the HTBI primer set and the Qiagen OneStep RT-PCR kit. The libraries were constructed in a second round of multiplex PCR and then size-selected and purified. Libraries were sequenced paired-end with 100 bp reads on an Illumina HiSeq2000. Turning to the authors' computational methods: SOAPnuke was used to process the raw data, with reads discarded if the reads contained adapters or uncalled bases, had a mean Phred below 15, or lacked an exact constant-primer or identifier match. High-quality paired reads were merged using COPE v1.2.5, and each unique nucleotide sequence was defined as a clonotype. Clonotypes were aligned to IMGT TRBV, TRBD and TRBJ reference segments using MiTCR v1.1. The analysis included only V-J combinations with a frequency above 0.0001, which together covered more than 99% of the repertoires. A TCS score was defined as the ratio of F50 (clonal expansion) to E x V (chaos), with BLOSUM62-based TCRdist applied between CDR3 peptides within each V-J. Welch's t-statistics and random forest reduced fewer than 600 V-J features to fewer than 15, which were used in a naive Bayes classifier (R e1071). Using fastp at Q25 and MiXCR, TCRdb reprocessed the public reads and kept productive beta chains. CDR3 protein duplicates are merged, each entry listing the most common genes and DNA. The V and J calls, along with clone size, are taken from TCRdb and not from the paper's own processing. Counted in this sample were under 550,000 distinct CDR3 sequences; 20% of them appeared once. The ten largest make up 47% of the sample.

The paper as a whole reports these results and caveats: During validation, the model predicted progression to ophthalmopathy a median of about 6.5 months ahead of onset, with roughly 65% sensitivity and 72% to 80% specificity. In cross-validation, a model built on a 13 V-J signature told ophthalmopathy apart from stable hyperthyroidism with 87.88% sensitivity and 81% to 82% specificity, and in testing the same model reached 80%/75%. No statistical method was used to set the sample size in advance, and investigators knew the group allocation. Blood samples also contained most of the expanded thyroid clonotypes (frequency above 0.001), which suggests that blood repertoires may reflect thyroid immune responses.

Sequenced input: blood. The clonotype was recovered from a man between 40 and 49 years old with Graves' ophthalmopathy. Here the chain combines TRBV12-3 or TRBV12-4 and TRBJ2-3; TRBD1 matches 8 bases in the middle. The DNA is TGTGCCAGCAGTTCCACAGGGGGTGTCACAGATACGCAGTATTTT. The encoded protein is CASSSTGGVTDTQYF.